This passage covers 9 T cell receptor beta chains from one sample sequenced in a study of OX40 agonist ivuxolimab in advanced cancers. Assay: immunoSEQ multiplex PCR; the TCRdb copy retains only in-frame clones and omits some. The table includes fewer than 60,000 clones, approximately 86% detected once. The input for sequencing was CD4+ or CD8+ T cells sorted from blood, taken in a trial of the OX40 agonist ivuxolimab. Receptors were obtained from an adult with an advanced solid tumor such as melanoma, head and neck, liver or kidney cancer.

The chain uses TRBV6-5 and TRBJ2-2; 10 nucleotides align to TRBD1. Trimming took 6 bases from V and 4 from J; bases not matched to a gene: 2. The germline V gene has CDR1 MNHEY and CDR2 SVGAGI. This CDR3 contains 14 residues. The CDR3 DNA reads as TGTGCCAGCAGCCGGACAGGGGGCACCGGGGAGCTGTTTTTT. Protein product: CASSRTGGTGELFF.

J is TRBJ2-3 and V is TRBV7-2; possible D gene TRBD1, 6 bases. Germline V lookup: CDR1 SGHTA, CDR2 FQGNSA. The V end lost 4 bases, the J end lost 4 bases, and 18 bases lay between the germline ends. The CDR3 contains 16 residues. In DNA form, the CDR3 reads TGTGCCAGCAGCTCCCGGGGTGGGGGCGCTTCAGATACGCAGTATTTT. Translated, it gives CASSSRGGGASDTQYF.

The genes are TRBV7-9 and TRBJ2-2; 7 positions agree with TRBD1. V was pared by 2 bases and J by 6 bases, with 3 bases of the junction left unmatched. CDR3 size: 14 residues. Germline CDR1 reads SEHNR; CDR2 reads FQNEAQ (reference sequence). CDR3 residues: CASSLLGGPGELFF. CDR3 nucleotide sequence: TGTGCCAGCAGCTTATTAGGGGGCCCCGGGGAGCTGTTTTTT.

This sequence joins TRBV5-1 and TRBJ2-6, with D possibly being TRBD2 (6 bases). The CDR3 is 19 amino acids. V was pared by 3 bases and J by 3 bases, with 22 bases between. CDR1 is SGHRS and CDR2 is YFSETQ in the germline V gene. As DNA, the CDR3 is TGCGCCAGCAGCTCTACTGGTGGAGGGGCTTCGGGTGGGGCCAACGTCCTGACTTTC. Translated, it gives CASSSTGGGASGGANVLTF.

This rearrangement joins TRBV5-1 to TRBJ2-2; 9 bases are shared with TRBD1. Per germline, CDR1 SGHRS and CDR2 YFSETQ. The CDR3 is made up of 15 amino acids. The V gene end was trimmed by 2 bases and the J gene end by 7 bases; junction bases not matched to a gene: 6. Here the CDR3 reads CASSFRTGAGGELFF. In DNA form, the CDR3 reads TGCGCCAGCAGCTTTCGGACAGGGGCGGGCGGGGAGCTGTTTTTT.

V and J are TRBV27 and TRBJ1-1, with a possible D match to TRBD1 (5 bases). Germline V gene data show CDR1 as MNHEY and CDR2 as SMNVEV (reference sequence). The CDR3 length is 14 residues. V gave up 6 bases and J gave up 2 bases, with 13 bases separating them. The DNA for the CDR3 is TGTGCCAGCAGCCCGGGGGGGGTTAACACTGAAGCTTTCTTT. It specifies CASSPGGVNTEAFF.

Only one count was recorded for this clone. The chain links TRBV5-1 to TRBJ2-7; D is perhaps TRBD1 or TRBD2 (6 bases each). V dropped 7 bases and J dropped 5 bases, with 19 bases sitting between them. The CDR3 totals 14 residues. Germline CDR1 SGHRS, CDR2 YFSETQ. This CDR3 reads CASALGGLVHEQYF. CDR3 in DNA: TGCGCCAGCGCCCTAGGGGGGCTTGTCCACGAGCAGTACTTC.

There are a few counts of this clone. In DNA form, the CDR3 reads TGTGCCAGTAGCCTATTGTCGACAGGGGGTATCCAGTACTTC. Encoded protein: CASSLLSTGGIQYF. The chain couples TRBV19 to TRBJ2-5, with 9 bases matching TRBD1. The V gene's germline CDR1 is LNHDA and CDR2 SQIVND (reference sequence). The CDR3 sequence is 14 residues long. Trimming removed 6 bases from V and 10 bases from J; junction bases left unmatched: 12.

V usage is TRBV6-1 and J usage is TRBJ2-7; the D is unclear. Germline assignment: CDR1 MNHNS and CDR2 SASEGT. CDR3 length: 14 amino acids. V was shortened by 5 bases and J by 0 bases, with 11 bases between the two germline ends. The CDR3 DNA reads as TGTGCCAGCAGTCTGGAAGGGTACTCCTACGAGCAGTACTTC. It is translated as CASSLEGYSYEQYF.